Described below is a single TCR beta chain sequence and its context. Antigen: not known. This entry belongs to a study of CD8+ T cells in alopecia areata. Peripheral blood samples and lesional scalp punch biopsies were obtained from alopecia areata patients. General observations from the study: Especially in alopecia totalis/universalis, lesional scalp showed greater clonality than normal scalp did.

V lost 8 bases and J lost 8, with 10 bases in between. CDR3 length: 11 amino acids. Germline V gene data show CDR1 as ENHRY and CDR2 as SYGVKD. cDNA reverse transcribed from extracted RNA served as the sequencing template. Only in-frame clones appear in the TCRdb table, and some are missing; sequencing was by immunoSEQ multiplex PCR. The data contain about 110,000 clones, under 65% of them singletons. Material: NKG2D-low CD8+ T cells sorted from blood. The chain carries TRBV10-3 and TRBJ2-1; possibly TRBD2 for D (5 bases). The TCR sequence derives from a human donor with alopecia areata. Here the CDR3 reads CAIGSGYEQFF. Written as DNA, the CDR3 is TGTGCCATCGGGAGCGGTTATGAGCAGTTCTTC.